A selection of T cell receptor beta chains follows, all from one sample in a study of T-cell reconstitution after alpha-beta-depleted transplantation in children. TCRdb reprocessed the PCR reads via MiXCR and lists one record per CDR3 protein. The sample has about 290,000 distinct CDR3 sequences; around 7.3% are singletons. The sample consisted of peripheral blood, taken 360 days after TCRalphabeta/CD19-depleted stem cell transplant. The receptors originated from a female patient aged 2 to 10 who had a stem cell transplant for Fanconi anemia, so the T cells may come from the graft donor. Each CDR3 is given with its conserved first and last residue. A D gene is named only where the DNA matches it firmly. Size is omitted from some rows. Given values are once, few, many or a class for expanded clones.

TGTGCCAGCTCACCAGGTCATTCACCCCTCCACTTT,CASSPGHSPLHF,.,TRBV18,few,TRBJ1-6
TGTGCCAGCAGTTTAGGGACCTTCACTGAAGCTTTCTTT,CASSLGTFTEAFF,.,TRBV28,many,TRBJ1-1
TGCAGTGCTAGAGATTACAGCGGACCCTACAATGAGCAGTTCTTC,CSARDYSGPYNEQFF,.,TRBV20-1,many,TRBJ2-1
TGTGCCAGCAGCTCCCCGAACACCGGGGAGCTGTTTTTT,CASSSPNTGELFF,.,TRBV7-2,many,TRBJ2-2
TGTGCCAGCACCTGGGGCGGACAGGGGCGTAATGAGCAGTTCTTC,CASTWGGQGRNEQFF,TRBD1,TRBV6-2/TRBV6-3,many,TRBJ2-1
TGTGCCAGTATGAGGGGTCGTATCACCGGGGAGCTGTTTTTT,CASMRGRITGELFF,.,TRBV6-1,few,TRBJ2-2
TGCGCCAGCAGCTTGGCCAGCCTAGCGGGAGGAGCAGATACGCAGTATTTT,CASSLASLAGGADTQYF,TRBD2,TRBV5-1,many,TRBJ2-3
TGTGCCACCCTAAAGGGCGGGAGAGATACGCAGTATTTT,CATLKGGRDTQYF,TRBD2,TRBV10-3,many,TRBJ2-3
TGTGCCAGCAGCTCCCCCCCCGGGACACCCTACTCCTACGAGCAGTACTTC,CASSSPPGTPYSYEQYF,.,TRBV7-9,.,TRBJ2-7
TGTGCCAGCACCCAATCGGTTTCTGGGGCCAACGTCCTGACTTTC,CASTQSVSGANVLTF,.,TRBV28,many,TRBJ2-6
TGTGCCAGCTCATTCATACAGGGGCAGGCAGAGACCCAGTACTTC,CASSFIQGQAETQYF,TRBD1,TRBV18,few,TRBJ2-5
TGTGCCAGCCAGCCGGTTCTATCTGGGGCCAACGTCCTGACTTTC,CASQPVLSGANVLTF,.,TRBV12-3/TRBV12-4,many,TRBJ2-6
TGTGCCACCAGCAGAGATCCAGGGCTCACTTACGAGCAGTACTTC,CATSRDPGLTYEQYF,.,TRBV15,.,TRBJ2-7
TGTGCCAGCAGCTTACGGGGACACGACATATTCTACGAGCAGTACTTC,CASSLRGHDIFYEQYF,.,TRBV13,.,TRBJ2-7